The source of this T cell receptor beta chain is a study of T cell clonotyping in hematopoietic cell transplantation. General observations from the study: CD4 and CD8 repertoire contributions could not be separated without sorting.

The CDR3 covers 13 residues. V lost 8 bases and J lost 7; bases outside the gene matches: 6. CDR1 and CDR2 (germline): LNHDA, SQIVND (reference sequence). This sample's time point: recipient sample about 28 days before transplant, after cytoreduction. Regarding this clone: The antigen is undetermined.

The table came from immunoSEQ multiplex PCR; TCRdb's copy has only in-frame clones and leaves some out. The data contain approximately 22,000 clones, roughly 90% of them singletons. This chain uses TRBV19 with TRBJ1-2, with TRBD1 matching over 11 bases. The sample consisted of peripheral blood mononuclear cells, taken before stem cell transplant. The clonotype originates from a man aged 18-30 years with biphenotypic leukemia. Some clones in this sample may be carry-over from other donors' samples. The chain's CDR3 is CASESGTGGGYTF. CDR3 in DNA: TGTGCCAGTGAATCTGGGACAGGGGGTGGCTACACCTTC.